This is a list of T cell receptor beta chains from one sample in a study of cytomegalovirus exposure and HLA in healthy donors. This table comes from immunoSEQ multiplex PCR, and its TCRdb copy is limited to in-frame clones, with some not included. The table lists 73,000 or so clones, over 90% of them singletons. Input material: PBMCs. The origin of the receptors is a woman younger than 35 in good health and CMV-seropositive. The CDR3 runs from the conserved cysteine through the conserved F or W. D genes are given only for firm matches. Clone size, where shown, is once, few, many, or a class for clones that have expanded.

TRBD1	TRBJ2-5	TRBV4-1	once	TGCGCCAGCAGCCAAGAACGTTACGGGACAGGCGAACGGGAGACCCAGTACTTC	CASSQERYGTGERETQYF
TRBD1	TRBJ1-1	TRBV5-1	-	TGCGCCAGCAGCTCAACCCGACAGGGAGGAGGCACTGAAGCTTTCTTT	CASSSTRQGGGTEAFF
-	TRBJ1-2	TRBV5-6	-	TGTGCCAGCAGCTTGGACCAAGCGTATGGCTACACCTTC	CASSLDQAYGYTF
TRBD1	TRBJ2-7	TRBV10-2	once	TGCGCCAGCAGCGAAATCCGGACAGGGAATTACGAGCAGTACTTC	CASSEIRTGNYEQYF
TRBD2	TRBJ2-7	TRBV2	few	TGTGCCAACACCGGGACTAGCGGATACGAGCAGTACTTC	CANTGTSGYEQYF
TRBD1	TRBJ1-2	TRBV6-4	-	TGTGCCAGCAGTCCACAGGGGGCCATCGGTGGCTACACCTTC	CASSPQGAIGGYTF
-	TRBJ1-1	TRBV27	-	TGTGCCAGCAGGCTCGGGTCTTACACTGAAGCTTTCTTT	CASRLGSYTEAFF
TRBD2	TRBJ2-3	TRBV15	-	TGTGCCACCAGCAGAAGGACTAGCGGGGAGGTCACAGATACGCAGTATTTT	CATSRRTSGEVTDTQYF
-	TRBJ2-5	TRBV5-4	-	TGTGCCAGCAGCCCCAGTATCCCTGAGACCCAGTACTTC	CASSPSIPETQYF
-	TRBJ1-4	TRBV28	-	TGTGCCAGCAGCCCTACGCAGGGGTTAGGTGAAAAACTGTTTTTT	CASSPTQGLGEKLFF
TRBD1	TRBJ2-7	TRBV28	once	TGTGCCAGCACCAAGATAGGGACAGGGTCCTACGAGCAGTACTTC	CASTKIGTGSYEQYF
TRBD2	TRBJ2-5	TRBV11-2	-	TGTGCCAGCACCCCGACCTCCGCGGGGGGGCGGACCCAGTACTTC	CASTPTSAGGRTQYF
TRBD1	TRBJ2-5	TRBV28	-	TGTGCCAGCAGTCCCCCGGACAGGGTGCGGGAGACCCAGTACTTC	CASSPPDRVRETQYF
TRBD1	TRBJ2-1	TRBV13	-	TGTGCCAGCAGCTGGGCGGGACAGGGGTACAATGAGCAGTTCTTC	CASSWAGQGYNEQFF
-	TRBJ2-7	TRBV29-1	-	TGCAGCGTTGAAGACGCGGGGAGGCCCTACGAGCAGTACTTC	CSVEDAGRPYEQYF
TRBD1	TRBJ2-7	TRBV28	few	TGTGCCAGCAGTTTTGTTTGGACAGGGGGCATCGAGCAGTACTTC	CASSFVWTGGIEQYF
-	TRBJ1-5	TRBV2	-	TGTGCCAGCAGGGAGACCAAAAACGGGCCCCAGCATTTT	CASRETKNGPQHF
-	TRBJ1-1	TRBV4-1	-	TGCGCCAGCAGCACTAGCGAGGGCGCCGGCACTGAAGCTTTCTTT	CASSTSEGAGTEAFF
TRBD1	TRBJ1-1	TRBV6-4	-	TGTGCCAGCAGTGCCTACCCAGGGGGTCAGACTGAAGCTTTCTTT	CASSAYPGGQTEAFF
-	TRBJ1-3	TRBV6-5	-	TGTGCCAGCAGTTACTCGGACAGCCATGGAAACACCATATATTTT	CASSYSDSHGNTIYF
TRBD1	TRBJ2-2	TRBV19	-	TGTGCCAGTAGTCGGGACAGGGGTTACGGGGAGCTGTTTTTT	CASSRDRGYGELFF
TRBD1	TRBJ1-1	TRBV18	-	TGTGCCAGCTCACCGACAGGGCCGGATGAAGCTTTCTTT	CASSPTGPDEAFF
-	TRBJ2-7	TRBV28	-	TGTGCCGGGGCAAGGAACTCCTACGAGCAGTACTTC	CAGARNSYEQYF
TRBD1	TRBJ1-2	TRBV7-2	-	TGTGCCAGCAGCGCAGACCGGGACAGCTCTAATGGCTACACCTTC	CASSADRDSSNGYTF
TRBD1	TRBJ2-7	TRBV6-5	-	TGTGCCAGCGGTGGGACAGCGGACTACGAGCAGTACTTC	CASGGTADYEQYF
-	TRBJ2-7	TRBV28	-	TGTGCCAGCAGTTTATTAAGGGAGGAGCAGTACTTC	CASSLLREEQYF
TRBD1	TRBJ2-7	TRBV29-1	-	TGCAGCGCTGACGGGACAGGGAACGTCTACGAGCAGTACTTC	CSADGTGNVYEQYF
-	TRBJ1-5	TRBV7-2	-	TGTGCCAGCAGCTTACCCGTGCGGGGAAATCAGCCCCAGCATTTT	CASSLPVRGNQPQHF
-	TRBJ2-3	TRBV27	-	TGTGCCAGCAGTTATCGGGATACGCAGTATTTT	CASSYRDTQYF
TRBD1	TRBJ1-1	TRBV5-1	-	TGCGCCAGCAGCCCGGACAGGGGATGGGCTGGTGAAGCTTTCTTT	CASSPDRGWAGEAFF
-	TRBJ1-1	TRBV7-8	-	TGTGCCAGCAGCTTATCAGAAATGAACACTGAAGCTTTCTTT	CASSLSEMNTEAFF
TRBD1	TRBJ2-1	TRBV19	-	TGTGCCAGTAGTATATACGGTACGGGACAGGGTGGTAGTGAGCAGTTCTTC	CASSIYGTGQGGSEQFF
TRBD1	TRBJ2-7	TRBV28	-	TGTGCCAGCAGTTTATCCCCCCTTACAGGGGGGAGCTCCTACGAGCAGTACTTC	CASSLSPLTGGSSYEQYF
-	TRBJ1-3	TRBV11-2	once	TGTGCCAGCAGCGCAAAGACAGTGAACACCATATATTTT	CASSAKTVNTIYF
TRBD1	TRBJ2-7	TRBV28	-	TGTGCCAGCAGGGTTAGGGGGCCCCGCCGGGAGCAGTACTTC	CASRVRGPRREQYF
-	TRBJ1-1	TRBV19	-	TGTGCCAGTAAGGCCCTTTATCAACAGGGAGACTTAGGGACTGAAGCTTTCTTT	CASKALYQQGDLGTEAFF
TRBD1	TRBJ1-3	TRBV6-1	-	TGTGCCAGCAGTTTTCAGGGGGCGAGGGGAAACACCATATATTTT	CASSFQGARGNTIYF
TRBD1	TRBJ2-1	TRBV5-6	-	TGTGCCAGCAGCCGTGACAGGGGGAAATCGGCTGAGCAGTTCTTC	CASSRDRGKSAEQFF
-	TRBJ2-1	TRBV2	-	TGTGCCAGCAGCCACGCGAAAGACTCCCAGGGGAGCTCCTACAATGAGCAGTTCTTC	CASSHAKDSQGSSYNEQFF
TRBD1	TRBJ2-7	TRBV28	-	TGTGCCAGCATCACAGGGGACTACGAGCAGTACTTC	CASITGDYEQYF
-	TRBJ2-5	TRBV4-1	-	TGCGCCAGCCGGTCCTCCGGGAATCGCCAAGAGACCCAGTACTTC	CASRSSGNRQETQYF
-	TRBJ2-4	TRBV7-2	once	TGTGCCAGCAGCCTTGTGGGGGGTCGGGCTGCCAAAAACATTCAGTACTTC	CASSLVGGRAAKNIQYF
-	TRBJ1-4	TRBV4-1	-	TGCGCCAGCAGCCAAGATCGGGGGGGTGGCAGAGGTAATGAAAAACTGTTTTTT	CASSQDRGGGRGNEKLFF
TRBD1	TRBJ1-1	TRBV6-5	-	TGTGCCAGCAGTTACGGGACAGGCGTGAACACTGAAGCTTTCTTT	CASSYGTGVNTEAFF
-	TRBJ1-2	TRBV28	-	TGTGCCAGCAGTTTAACAGGAACCGTCTATGGCTACACCTTC	CASSLTGTVYGYTF
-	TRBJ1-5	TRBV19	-	TGTGCCAGTAGTATAGGATGGCGGCGCAATCAGCCCCAGCATTTT	CASSIGWRRNQPQHF
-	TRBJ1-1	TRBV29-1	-	TGCAGCGTTGACGGCACAGGGTCTGAAGCTTTCTTT	CSVDGTGSEAFF
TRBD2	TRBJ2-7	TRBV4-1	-	TGCGCCAGCAGCCATGATGTTACCGGGACTAGCCTTTTTCGGATGGGGGAGCAGTACTTC	CASSHDVTGTSLFRMGEQYF
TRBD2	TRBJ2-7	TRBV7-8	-	TGTGCCAGCAGCCCCAGCGGGGACGAGCAGTACTTC	CASSPSGDEQYF
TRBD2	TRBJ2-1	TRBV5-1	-	TGCGCCAGCAGCTCGCCACCTAGCGGGGGGCTCAATGAGCAGTTCTTC	CASSSPPSGGLNEQFF
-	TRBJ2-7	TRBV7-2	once	TGTGCCAGCAGCTTACCCTCCAGGTCCTACGAGCAGTACTTC	CASSLPSRSYEQYF
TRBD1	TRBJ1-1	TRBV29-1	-	TGCAGCGTGGACAGGGGAGGAACTGAAGCTTTCTTT	CSVDRGGTEAFF
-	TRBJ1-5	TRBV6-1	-	TGTGCCAGCAGCCATAATAGGGGGGGAAATCAGCCCCAGCATTTT	CASSHNRGGNQPQHF
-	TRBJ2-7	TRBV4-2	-	TGTGCCAGCAGCCCCTCGGTCGCAGGGGAAAGGGAGCAGTACTTC	CASSPSVAGEREQYF
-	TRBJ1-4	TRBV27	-	TGTGCCGGTGCGTGGGCCGGTGAAAAACTGTTTTTT	CAGAWAGEKLFF
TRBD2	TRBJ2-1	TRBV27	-	TGTGCCAGCAGCAGGGCCGGGACTAGCAGGTACAATGAGCAGTTCTTC	CASSRAGTSRYNEQFF
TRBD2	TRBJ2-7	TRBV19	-	TGTGCCAGTAGTGGGAAGACTAGCGGGAGCACCGAGCAGTACTTC	CASSGKTSGSTEQYF
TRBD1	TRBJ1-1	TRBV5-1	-	TGCGCCAGCAGTGAGGGGGCCAGTGCGGCTTTCTTT	CASSEGASAAFF